The sequence of this TCR beta chain was determined in a study of blood T cells in healthy people across ages. Germline assignment: CDR1 SGHRS and CDR2 YFSETQ. The J segment lost 8 bases and the V segment lost 2 bases, leaving 12 bases of the junction unmatched. The CDR3 is 16 amino acids. This clonotype was seen a single time. For the second PCR, which ran for about 7 to 11 cycles, a sample-barcoded 5' primer and a J-beta primer mix were used. TCRdb re-called the 5' RACE reads through MiXCR, storing one row per CDR3 protein. The table lists roughly 1,800,000 distinct CDR3 sequences, roughly 49% of them singletons.

The specimen was blood. This TCR came from a woman in her 40s in good health. The chain combines TRBV5-1 with TRBJ1-4; TRBD1 matches at 7 bases. CDR3 coding DNA: TGCGCCAGCAGCTTCGACAGGGTAGGGGTTGACGAAAAACTGTTTTTT. This sequence encodes CASSFDRVGVDEKLFF. Filled out from reference TRBV5-1 and TRBJ1-4, the complete variable domain reads KAGVTQTPRYLIKTRGQQVTLSCSPISGHRSVSWYQQTPGQGLQFLFEYFSETQRNKGNFPGRFSGRQFSNSRSEMNVSTLELGDSALYLCASSFDRVGVDEKLFFGSGTQLSVL.